The 8 T cell receptor beta chains in this list originate from one sample, sequenced in a study of cytomegalovirus exposure and HLA in healthy donors. The PCR contained 60 Vbeta and 13 Jbeta primers. TCRdb's copy holds only in-frame clones and misses some; the assay was immunoSEQ multiplex PCR. The sample contains 170,000 or so clones, 83% of which appear only once. Material for sequencing was PBMCs. Source of these receptors: a man over 45 in good health and CMV-seronegative.

The chain uses TRBV6-5 and TRBJ2-7, with D possibly being TRBD1 (6 bases). This CDR3 comprises 15 residues. In germline, CDR1 is MNHEY, CDR2 SVGAGI. V lost 7 bases and J 4 bases, leaving 20 bases between the germline ends. The CDR3 DNA reads as TGTGCCAGCACCGCGCGTGGGGGCAGGGTATACGAGCAGTACTTC. Its translation: CASTARGGRVYEQYF.

The V call is TRBV7-8, the J call TRBJ2-7; 10 bases map to TRBD1. In germline, CDR1 is SGHVS, CDR2 FQNEAQ. This CDR3 contains 15 residues. The V segment lost 0 bases and the J segment 4 bases; nucleotides outside the gene matches: 3. The CDR3 region has the DNA TGTGCCAGCAGCTTAGCCCCGGGACAGGGGTACGAGCAGTACTTC. The encoded protein is CASSLAPGQGYEQYF.

This clone was observed once. The V call is TRBV4-1, the J call TRBJ1-2; 9 bases align to TRBD1. V lost 2 bases and J lost 3; bases outside the gene matches: 4. The CDR3 totals 15 residues. Germline loops: CDR1 MGHRA, CDR2 YSYEKL. The CDR3 bases are TGCGCCAGCAGCCAACGACAGGGGGGCTACTATGGCTACACCTTC. Its protein is CASSQRQGGYYGYTF.

CDR3 in amino acids: CASHPAGSTYEQYF. The CDR3 coding sequence is TGTGCCAGCCACCCTGCCGGGAGCACCTACGAGCAGTACTTC. This chain joins TRBV19 and TRBJ2-7; possibly TRBD2 for D (6 bases). Germline CDR1 is LNHDA and CDR2 is SQIVND (reference sequence). The CDR3 is made up of 14 amino acids. The germline V and J ends were trimmed by 9 bases and 2 bases, with 17 bases remaining between them.

This chain connects TRBV11-3 to TRBJ2-7; 9 positions match TRBD1. The CDR3 is made up of 14 amino acids. V lost 5 bases to trimming and J lost 1 base; unmatched junction nucleotides: 3. Germline V lookup: CDR1 SGHNT, CDR2 YENEEA. CDR3 in DNA: TGTGCCAGCAGCGCCGGGACAGGGTCCTACGAGCAGTACTTC. This translates into CASSAGTGSYEQYF.

The table lists this clone with a count of one. The chain uses TRBV11-2 and TRBJ2-2, with 8 bases identical to TRBD1. J gave up 8 bases and V 7 bases, and 12 bases lay outside the gene matches. The CDR3 loop spans 15 amino acids. The germline CDR1 and CDR2 sequences are SGHAT and FQNNGV. Here the CDR3 reads CASIPSGGSKGELFF. The CDR3 DNA reads TGTGCCAGCATCCCCTCAGGGGGCTCGAAAGGGGAGCTGTTTTTT.

This chain links TRBV18 with TRBJ2-7; TRBD1 matches 7 bases. V was clipped by 4 bases and J by 4 bases; unmatched bases: 16. Per the germline V gene, CDR1 is KGHSH and CDR2 is LQKENI. This CDR3 is 17 amino acids long. The CDR3 DNA reads as TGTGCCAGCTCACGTGACAGGGAGCCGACTTATTATTACGAGCAGTACTTC. This codes for CASSRDREPTYYYEQYF.

The rearrangement uses TRBV5-4 and TRBJ2-5; TRBD2 matches at 12 bases. The J call may be wrong; the DNA end is better matched by TRBJ2-7. CDR3 length: 15 residues. The V gene's germline CDR1 is SGHNT and CDR2 YYREEE (reference sequence). CDR3 residues: CASSLGTSGTYEQYF. CDR3 sequence (DNA): TGTGCCAGCAGCTTGGGGACTAGCGGGACCTACGAGCAGTACTTC.